The T cell receptor (beta chain) described here comes from a study of identical twins. General study results and limits: Cord blood's abundant beta clonotypes had fewer insertions, unlike memory repertoires.

This clonotype was counted only a few times. Its antigen is not identified. Through template switching, a universal primer site was introduced, and the cDNA contained unique molecular identifiers. MiXCR, run by TCRdb on the 5' RACE reads, gives a single entry per CDR3 protein. The sample includes roughly 150,000 distinct CDR3 sequences, around 3.5% seen only once; the top ten take around 8.1%. The sample taken for sequencing was memory T cells sorted from blood. The TCR sequence derives from a man aged 18 to 30 in good health.

In DNA, the CDR3 is TGTGCCAGCAGCTTACGGGGAAATGAGCAGTTCTTC. It is translated as CASSLRGNEQFF. The V call is TRBV7-8, the J call TRBJ2-1; D is possibly TRBD2 (5 bases). Between the trimmed V and J ends, which lost 2 bases and 7 bases, there was a span of 6 bases. Germline CDR1 reads SGHVS; CDR2 reads FQNEAQ. The CDR3 sequence is 12 residues long.